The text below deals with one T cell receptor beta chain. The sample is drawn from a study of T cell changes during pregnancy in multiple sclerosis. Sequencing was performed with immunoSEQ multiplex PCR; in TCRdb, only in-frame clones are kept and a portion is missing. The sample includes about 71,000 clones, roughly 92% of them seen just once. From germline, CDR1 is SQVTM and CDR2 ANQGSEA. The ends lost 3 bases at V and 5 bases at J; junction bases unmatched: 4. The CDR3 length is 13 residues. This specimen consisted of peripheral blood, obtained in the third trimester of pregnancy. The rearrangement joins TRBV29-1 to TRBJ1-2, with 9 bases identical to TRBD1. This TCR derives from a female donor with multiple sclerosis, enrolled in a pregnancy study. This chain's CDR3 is CSVETGGGYGYTF. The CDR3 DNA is TGCAGCGTTGAGACAGGGGGAGGGTATGGCTACACCTTC.